The clone carrying this T cell receptor beta chain was recorded only once. Its target is unknown. The method was immunoSEQ multiplex PCR; TCRdb's version includes in-frame clones alone and lacks a portion of them. The repertoire consists of around 20,000 clones, with roughly three quarters occurring once and the leading ten covering under 25%. The data stem from a study of PD-1 blockade in classical Hodgkin lymphoma. Study-wide background: Patients were treated with nivolumab at 3 mg/kg, and this was given intravenously every 2 weeks. The study's findings and limits: The CD4+ diversity rise by C4D1 was clearest in complete responders. With respect to the repertoire differences, their causes, possibly disease activity or prior therapy, remain undefined. When set against healthy donors, newly diagnosed patients were reported to show lower baseline TCR diversity.

Germline V gene sequence: CDR1 SEHNR, CDR2 FQNEAQ (reference sequence). The CDR3 is 13 amino acids. With 4 bases clipped from V and 8 bases from J, the junction kept 6 bases outside the gene matches. Indicated time point: cycle 4 day 1 (C4D1), after 5 to 7 weeks of nivolumab. Every patient experienced relapse after autologous stem cell transplantation, and brentuximab vedotin exposure varied. The chain links TRBV7-9 to TRBJ1-1; 8 bases agree with TRBD1. The TCR sequence derives from a human donor with classical Hodgkin lymphoma. The sample here was peripheral blood mononuclear cells (PBMCs), taken before the fourth cycle of nivolumab. The CDR3 DNA reads as TGTGCCAGCAGCTCTAGGACAGGGCCGGAAGCTTTCTTT. As protein: CASSSRTGPEAFF.